The 3 T cell receptor beta chains presented below share a single source sample, sequenced in a study of chemoradiotherapy in HPV16-positive cancers. Libraries were prepared by immunoSEQ multiplex PCR; TCRdb keeps only in-frame clonotypes and omits some of them. Of over a thousand clones listed, around nine tenths are singletons. The material sequenced was tumor tissue, taken from a patient who underwent chemoradiotherapy. Every receptor here comes from a human donor with HPV-associated anogenital cancer.

This clone has a single count. The J gene is TRBJ1-5, the V gene TRBV19, with D uncertain. Germline loops: CDR1 LNHDA, CDR2 SQIVND (reference sequence). The CDR3 is made up of 15 amino acids. Trimming shortened V by 7 bases and J by 1 base, and 14 bases separated the two germline ends. CDR3 in amino acids: CASKPTGYSNQPQHF. The CDR3 coding sequence is TGTGCCAGTAAACCGACGGGGTACAGCAATCAGCCCCAGCATTTT.

V is TRBV5-5 and J is TRBJ2-7; possibly TRBD2 for D (5 bases). The CDR3 has 14 residues. The germline V gene encodes CDR1 SGHKS and CDR2 YYEKEE (reference sequence). Trimming stripped 5 bases from V and 2 bases from J, with 14 bases between. The CDR3 region is CASRTGSWPYEQYF. CDR3 in DNA: TGTGCCAGCAGGACGGGGAGTTGGCCCTACGAGCAGTACTTC.

The chain uses TRBV7-2 and TRBJ1-1; D might be TRBD1 (5 bases). The germline CDR1 and CDR2 sequences are SGHTA and FQGNSA. The CDR3 length is 17 residues. V dropped 0 bases and J dropped 0 bases, with 14 bases sitting between them. This CDR3 is CASSLATTMTVNTEAFF. In nucleotides, the CDR3 is TGTGCCAGCAGCTTAGCGACCACTATGACAGTGAACACTGAAGCTTTCTTT.